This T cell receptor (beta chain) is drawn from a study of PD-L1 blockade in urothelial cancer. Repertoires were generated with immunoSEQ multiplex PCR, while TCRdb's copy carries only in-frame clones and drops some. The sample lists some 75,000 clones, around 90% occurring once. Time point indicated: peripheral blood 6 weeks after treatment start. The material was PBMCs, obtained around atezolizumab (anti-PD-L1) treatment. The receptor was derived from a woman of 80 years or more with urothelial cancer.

DNA of the CDR3: TGTGCCAGCAGCTTTCCCCCGGGGTCCGTCTCTGGAAACACCATATATTTT. Its translation is CASSFPPGSVSGNTIYF. The rearrangement uses TRBV7-2 and TRBJ1-3, with D hard to call. CDR3 size: 17 residues. The germline V and J ends were trimmed by 3 bases and 0 bases, with 15 bases remaining between them. CDR1 and CDR2 from the germline V gene are SGHTA and FQGNSA.